This T cell receptor beta chain was identified during a study of T cell changes during pregnancy in multiple sclerosis. This CDR3 is built from 14 residues. Germline V gene lookup returns CDR1 SGDLS and CDR2 YYNGEE. V was cut by 0 bases and J by 3 bases, with 9 bases left in between. The assay was immunoSEQ multiplex PCR, and TCRdb's table has in-frame clones only and misses some. The sample consists of roughly 110,000 clones, about nine tenths of them appearing once. This sequence originates from a female donor in good health, enrolled as a control in a pregnancy study. Source: peripheral blood, taken in the third trimester of pregnancy. This chain joins TRBV9 and TRBJ1-2; weak D call: TRBD1 (5 bases). This chain's CDR3 is CASSVGVGDYGYTF. The CDR3 region has the DNA TGTGCCAGCAGCGTAGGAGTAGGGGACTATGGCTACACCTTC.